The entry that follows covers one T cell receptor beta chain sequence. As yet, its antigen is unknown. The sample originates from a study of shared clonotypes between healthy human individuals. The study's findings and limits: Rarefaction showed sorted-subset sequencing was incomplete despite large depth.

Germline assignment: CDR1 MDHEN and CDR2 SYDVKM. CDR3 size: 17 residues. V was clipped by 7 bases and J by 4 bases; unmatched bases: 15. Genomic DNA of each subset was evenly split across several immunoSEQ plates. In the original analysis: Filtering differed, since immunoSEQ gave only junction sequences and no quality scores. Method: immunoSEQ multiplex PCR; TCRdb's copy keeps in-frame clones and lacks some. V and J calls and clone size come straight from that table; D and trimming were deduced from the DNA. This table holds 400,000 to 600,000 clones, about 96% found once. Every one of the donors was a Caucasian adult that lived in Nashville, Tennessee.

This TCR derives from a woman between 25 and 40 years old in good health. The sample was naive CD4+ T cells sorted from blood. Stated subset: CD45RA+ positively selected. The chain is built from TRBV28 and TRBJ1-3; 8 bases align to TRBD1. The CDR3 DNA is TGTGCCAGCACGTCCCCAAGGCAGGGGGCTTGGGGAAACACCATATATTTT. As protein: CASTSPRQGAWGNTIYF.